This TCR beta chain was sequenced in a study of Graves' ophthalmopathy and Graves' hyperthyroidism. Study background: Investigators collected peripheral blood at initial diagnosis, before any treatment was given. Notes on the study in general: Ophthalmopathy cases were distinguished from stable hyperthyroidism by a 13-signature model, reaching around 88% sensitivity and around 83% specificity.

Orbital computed tomography, together with clinical symptoms, serum thyroxine, TRAb and thyroid ultrasound, was used for diagnosis. Sampling approximately 10 ml of fresh peripheral blood provided the PBMCs. By frequency in the sample, this clonotype is medium-sized. Its antigen remains unknown. RNA transcripts were the template, and TCR beta CDR3 regions were amplified from them. Second-round multiplex PCR followed a first-round RT-PCR using HTBI primers. TCRdb fed the multiplex PCR reads into MiXCR, producing one record per CDR3 protein. The sample includes about 57,000 distinct CDR3 sequences, less than 55% of them seen just once. CDR1 is SEHNR and CDR2 is FQNEAQ in the germline V gene (reference sequence). V lost 7 bases, J lost 5 bases, and 15 bases lay in between. The CDR3 spans 14 residues.

The chain couples TRBV7-9 to TRBJ2-1; tentatively, D is TRBD1 or TRBD2 (5 bases each). This TCR came from an adult woman with Graves' ophthalmopathy. The source material was peripheral blood. CDR3: CASTRGAPNNEQFF. The CDR3 DNA reads TGTGCCAGCACTCGGGGCGCGCCTAACAATGAGCAGTTCTTC.